Listed here are 18 T cell receptor beta chains from one sample, sequenced in a study of blood T cell repertoires in COVID-19. Sequencing was performed with immunoSEQ multiplex PCR; in TCRdb, only in-frame clones are kept and a portion is missing. The sample lists 19,000 or so clones; approximately 91% were seen once. Sequencing was done on a sample of peripheral blood. The receptors come from a man between 40 and 49 years old with active COVID-19.

This chain uses TRBV10-3 with TRBJ1-2; the match to TRBD1 covers 9 bases. The CDR3 runs 14 residues. CDR1 and CDR2 from the germline V gene are ENHRY and SYGVKD. The J segment lost 6 bases and the V segment lost 4 bases, leaving 6 bases of the junction unmatched. The CDR3 nucleotides are TGTGCCATCAGTGGAGTGACAGGGGGTGATGGCTACACCTTC. It yields the protein CAISGVTGGDGYTF.

This rearrangement joins TRBV7-9 to TRBJ2-7; 9 nucleotides line up with TRBD1. The CDR3 is 14 amino acids. Germline V gives CDR1 SEHNR, CDR2 FQNEAQ (reference sequence). V shed 5 bases and J 7 bases; nucleotides not matched to a gene: 9. The CDR3 DNA follows: TGTGCCAGCAGCCTACCGGGACAGGGCGGGGAGCAGTACTTC. It codes for CASSLPGQGGEQYF. The variable domain in full, with the rest retrieved from reference TRBV7-9 and TRBJ2-7, is DTGVSQNPRHKITKRGQNVTFRCDPISEHNRLYWYRQTLGQGPEFLTYFQNEAQLEKSRLLSDRFSAERPKGSFSTLEIQRTEQGDSAMYLCASSLPGQGGEQYFGPGTRLTVT.

The gene calls are TRBV7-2 and TRBJ1-1; 8 bases are a match to TRBD1. The length of the CDR3 is 15 residues. V lost 5 bases, J lost 7 bases, and 12 bases stayed unmatched. Germline-derived CDR1 and CDR2 are SGHTA and FQGNSA. CDR3 sequence (DNA): TGTGCCAGCAGCCCCTGGACAGGGTTTAATGGTGAAGCTTTCTTT. Its translation is CASSPWTGFNGEAFF.

The chain couples TRBV7-2 to TRBJ2-5, with 13 bases lining up with TRBD2. The germline gives CDR1 SGHTA, CDR2 FQGNSA. The CDR3 sequence is 14 residues long. With 6 bases clipped from V and 5 bases from J, the junction kept 3 bases outside the gene matches. The CDR3 sequence is CASRGLAGRETQYF. As DNA, the CDR3 is TGTGCCAGCAGGGGACTAGCGGGACGGGAGACCCAGTACTTC.

The V gene is TRBV7-9, the J gene TRBJ2-2, with 13 bases aligning to TRBD2. The CDR3 runs 18 residues. The junction had 8 bases not matched to a gene; V was cut back by 6 bases and J by 1 base. Germline assignment: CDR1 SEHNR and CDR2 FQNEAQ (reference sequence). CDR3 loop: CASRSPGLAGQNTGELFF. The CDR3 DNA reads TGTGCCAGCAGGTCACCGGGACTAGCGGGACAGAACACCGGGGAGCTGTTTTTT.

Judged by abundance, this clone is medium-sized. CDR3: CASSLGRLRTEAFF. Written as DNA, the CDR3 is TGTGCCAGCAGCTTGGGCCGGCTGAGGACTGAAGCTTTCTTT. The chain joins TRBV5-8 to TRBJ1-1; unclear D gene. The CDR3 spans 14 residues. The germline V gene has CDR1 SGHTS and CDR2 YDEGEE. Trimming took 0 bases from V and 5 from J, leaving 11 bases between them. Full variable domain (remainder filled in from reference TRBV5-8 and TRBJ1-1): EAGVTQSPTHLIKTRGQQATLRCSPISGHTSVYWYQQALGLGLQFLLWYDEGEERNRGNFPPRFSGRQFPNYSSELNVNALELEDSALYLCASSLGRLRTEAFFGQGTRLTVV.

This chain connects TRBV3-1 (or the pseudogene TRBV3-2) to TRBJ2-7; TRBD2 matches at 12 bases. The CDR3 runs to 19 residues. Germline V CDR1 and CDR2: LGHDT, YNNKEL (reference sequence). The V and J ends lost 8 bases and 3 bases, in that order; junction bases with no gene match: 20. CDR3 in DNA: TGTGCCAGCCTTTCCTCCGAGACTAGCGGGAGATGGGAATTCTACGAGCAGTACTTC. Translated, it gives CASLSSETSGRWEFYEQYF.

This clone was observed a few times. The chain has TRBV18 and TRBJ2-2; D is unresolved. Trimming cost V 1 base and J 1 base, with 10 bases left between them. The length of the CDR3 is 16 residues. Per germline, CDR1 KGHSH and CDR2 LQKENI. CDR3 residues: CASSPLDTRNTGELFF. Written as DNA, the CDR3 is TGTGCCAGCTCACCACTTGACACTCGGAACACCGGGGAGCTGTTTTTT. Supplemented by reference TRBV18 and TRBJ2-2, the full variable domain reads NAGVMQNPRHLVRRRGQEARLRCSPMKGHSHVYWYRQLPEEGLKFMVYLQKENIIDESGMPKERFSAEFPKEGPSILRIQQVVRGDSAAYFCASSPLDTRNTGELFFGEGSRLTVL.

The V call is TRBV7-2, the J call TRBJ2-7, with TRBD2 matching 12 bases. Germline assignment: CDR1 SGHTA and CDR2 FQGNSA. This CDR3 is 16 amino acids long. V shed 6 bases and J 4 bases; nucleotides not matched to a gene: 10. The CDR3 is CASSFGGTSGLYEQYF. The CDR3 DNA follows: TGTGCCAGCAGTTTCGGGGGGACTAGCGGGCTATACGAGCAGTACTTC.

V usage is TRBV4-1 and J usage is TRBJ2-1; D unclear. CDR3 size: 13 residues. The germline V and J ends were trimmed by 0 bases and 4 bases, with 4 bases remaining between them. Germline V gene lookup returns CDR1 MGHRA and CDR2 YSYEKL. The CDR3 region has the DNA TGCGCCAGCAGCCAAGATTCATACAATGAGCAGTTCTTC. The encoded protein is CASSQDSYNEQFF.

V gene TRBV30 combines with J gene TRBJ2-3, with 12 bases that match TRBD1. Germline V gene sequence: CDR1 GTSNPN, CDR2 SVGIG (reference sequence). The junction had 3 bases not matched to a gene; V was cut back by 1 base and J by 4 bases. This CDR3 has 15 residues. The CDR3 DNA follows: TGTGCCTGGAGTGGGGACAGGGGGCACCCAGATACGCAGTATTTT. This codes for CAWSGDRGHPDTQYF.

The chain uses TRBV10-1 and TRBJ1-1; D is possibly TRBD1 (6 bases). Germline-derived CDR1 and CDR2 are WNHNN and SYGVQD (reference sequence). Trimming left V 5 bases short and J 1 base short, with 8 bases between. This CDR3 spans 13 amino acids. The CDR3 spells CASSSDRNTEAFF. In DNA, the CDR3 is TGCGCCAGCAGTTCGGACAGGAACACTGAAGCTTTCTTT.

The rearrangement links TRBV11-3 to TRBJ2-2, with TRBD1 as a possible D gene (5 bases). Germline-derived CDR1 and CDR2 are SGHNT and YENEEA. The CDR3 is 16 amino acids. The V gene lost 0 bases and the J gene lost 4 bases, with 12 bases spanning the gap. CDR3: CASSLEGQGTTGELFF. CDR3 DNA sequence: TGTGCCAGCAGCTTAGAGGGTCAGGGAACCACCGGGGAGCTGTTTTTT. The full variable domain, rest sourced from reference TRBV11-3 and TRBJ2-2, is EAGVVQSPRYKIIEKKQPVAFWCNPISGHNTLYWYLQNLGQGPELLIRYENEEAVDDSQLPKDRFSAERLKGVDSTLKIQPAELGDSAVYLCASSLEGQGTTGELFFGEGSRLTVL.

This clone was detected once. The chain joins TRBV29-1 to TRBJ2-3, with 9 bases aligning to TRBD2. V shed 6 bases and J 0 bases; nucleotides not matched to a gene: 4. The CDR3 runs to 14 residues. The germline V gene encodes CDR1 SQVTM and CDR2 ANQGSEA. This CDR3 reads CSVSAGGSTDTQYF. Written as DNA, the CDR3 is TGCAGCGTGTCAGCGGGGGGTAGCACAGATACGCAGTATTTT.

This clone was observed once. This sequence joins TRBV3-1 (or the pseudogene TRBV3-2) and TRBJ1-2; D unresolved. Trimming stripped 0 bases from V and 5 bases from J, with 16 bases between. The CDR3 loop spans 16 amino acids. Germline assignment: CDR1 LGHDT and CDR2 YNNKEL (reference sequence). Here the CDR3 reads CASSQDGQQRAYGYTF. CDR3 nucleotides: TGTGCCAGCAGCCAAGATGGGCAGCAACGTGCGTATGGCTACACCTTC.

The J gene is TRBJ1-1, the V gene TRBV27; D uncertain. Per germline, CDR1 MNHEY and CDR2 SMNVEV (reference sequence). This CDR3 is 14 amino acids long. Trimming cost V 0 bases and J 9 bases, with 14 bases left between them. The CDR3 DNA follows: TGTGCCAGCAGTTTATCCCCTCTGACCAGGAAAGCTTTCTTT. Amino acids: CASSLSPLTRKAFF.

The chain combines TRBV11-3 with TRBJ2-3; TRBD2 matches at 9 bases. With 2 bases clipped from V and 2 bases from J, the junction kept 5 bases outside the gene matches. The CDR3 is 16 amino acids. The germline V gene has CDR1 SGHNT and CDR2 YENEEA. The CDR3 DNA reads as TGTGCCAGCAGCTTAAAGACTAGCGGAGACACAGATACGCAGTATTTT. Translated, it gives CASSLKTSGDTDTQYF.

The chain uses TRBV5-3 and TRBJ2-7, with D perhaps matching TRBD2 (6 bases). TRBV5-3 qualifies as an ORF whose function is uncertain. V lost 4 bases, J lost 2 bases, and 16 bases lay in between. The CDR3 covers 15 residues. CDR3 in DNA: TGTGCCAGAAGCCCGCGCGGACGGGAGACCTACGAGCAGTACTTC. Protein product: CARSPRGRETYEQYF.